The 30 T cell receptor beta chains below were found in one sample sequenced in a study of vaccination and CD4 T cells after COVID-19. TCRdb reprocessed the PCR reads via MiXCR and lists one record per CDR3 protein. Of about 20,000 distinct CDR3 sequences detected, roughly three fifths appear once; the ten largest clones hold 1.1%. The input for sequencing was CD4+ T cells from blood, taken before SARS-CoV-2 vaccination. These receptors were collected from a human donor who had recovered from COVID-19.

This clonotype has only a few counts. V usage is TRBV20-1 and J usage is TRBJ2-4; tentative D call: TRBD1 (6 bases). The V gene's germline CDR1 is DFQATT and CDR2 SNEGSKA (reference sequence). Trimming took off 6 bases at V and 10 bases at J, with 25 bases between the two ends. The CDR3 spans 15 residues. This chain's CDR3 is CSAPREGTQGWIQYF. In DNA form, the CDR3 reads TGCAGTGCCCCACGGGAAGGGACACAGGGTTGGATTCAGTACTTC.

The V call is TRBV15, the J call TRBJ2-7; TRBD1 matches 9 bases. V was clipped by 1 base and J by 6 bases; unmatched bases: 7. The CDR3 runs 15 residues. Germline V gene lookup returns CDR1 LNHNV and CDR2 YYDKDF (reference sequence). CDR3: CATSRGGQGNAEQYF. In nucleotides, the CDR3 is TGTGCCACCAGCAGAGGAGGACAGGGGAATGCCGAGCAGTACTTC.

The CDR3 nucleotides read TGCAGTGCTAGACTAGCGGGCACCGGGGAGCTGTTTTTT. It specifies CSARLAGTGELFF. This chain links TRBV20-1 with TRBJ2-2; 8 nucleotides align to TRBD2. The CDR3 sequence is 13 residues long. V trimming: 2 bases; J trimming: 4 bases; junction bases outside the gene matches: 0. Germline CDR1 reads DFQATT; CDR2 reads SNEGSKA (reference sequence).

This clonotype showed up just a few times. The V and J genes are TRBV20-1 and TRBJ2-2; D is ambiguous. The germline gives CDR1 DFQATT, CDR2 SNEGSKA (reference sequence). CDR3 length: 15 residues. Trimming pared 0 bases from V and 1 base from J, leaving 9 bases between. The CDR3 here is CSAREHFKNTGELFF. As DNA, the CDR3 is TGCAGTGCTAGAGAACACTTCAAGAACACCGGGGAGCTGTTTTTT.

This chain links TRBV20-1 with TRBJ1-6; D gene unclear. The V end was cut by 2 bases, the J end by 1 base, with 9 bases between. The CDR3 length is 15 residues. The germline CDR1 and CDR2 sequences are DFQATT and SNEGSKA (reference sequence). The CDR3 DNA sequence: TGCAGTGCTAGATGGGGTTGGTCCTATAATTCACCCCTCCACTTT. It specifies CSARWGWSYNSPLHF.

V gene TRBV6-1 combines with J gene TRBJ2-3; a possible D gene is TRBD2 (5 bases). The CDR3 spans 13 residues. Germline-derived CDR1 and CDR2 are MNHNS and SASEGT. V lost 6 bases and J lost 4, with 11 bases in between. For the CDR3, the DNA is TGTGCCAGCAGCGCCGGGGTCGCAGATACGCAGTATTTT. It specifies CASSAGVADTQYF.

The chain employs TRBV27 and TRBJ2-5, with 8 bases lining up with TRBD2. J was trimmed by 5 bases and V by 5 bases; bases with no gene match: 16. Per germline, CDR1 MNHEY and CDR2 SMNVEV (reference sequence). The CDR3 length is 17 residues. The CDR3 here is CASSPSLVREVGETQYF. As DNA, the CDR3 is TGTGCCAGCAGTCCATCTCTGGTGCGGGAGGTCGGGGAGACCCAGTACTTC.

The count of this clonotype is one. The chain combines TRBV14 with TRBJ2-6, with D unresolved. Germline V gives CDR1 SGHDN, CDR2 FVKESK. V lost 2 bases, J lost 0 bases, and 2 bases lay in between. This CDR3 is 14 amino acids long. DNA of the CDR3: TGTGCCAGCAGCCAAATCTCTGGGGCCAACGTCCTGACTTTC. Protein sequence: CASSQISGANVLTF.

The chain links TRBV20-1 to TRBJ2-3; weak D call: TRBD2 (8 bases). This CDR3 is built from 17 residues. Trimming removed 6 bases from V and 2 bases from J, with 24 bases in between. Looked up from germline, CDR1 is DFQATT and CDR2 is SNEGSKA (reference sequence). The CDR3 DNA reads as TGCAGTGCCAACAGACAGACAGGGCGGGGGGACACAGATACGCAGTATTTT. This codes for CSANRQTGRGDTDTQYF.

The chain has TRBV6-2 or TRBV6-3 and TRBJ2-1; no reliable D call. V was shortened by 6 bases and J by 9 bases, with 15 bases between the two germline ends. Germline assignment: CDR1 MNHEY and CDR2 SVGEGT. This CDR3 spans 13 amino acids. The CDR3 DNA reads TGTGCCAGCAGCGATATCTACACCGGTGAGCAGTTCTTC. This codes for CASSDIYTGEQFF.

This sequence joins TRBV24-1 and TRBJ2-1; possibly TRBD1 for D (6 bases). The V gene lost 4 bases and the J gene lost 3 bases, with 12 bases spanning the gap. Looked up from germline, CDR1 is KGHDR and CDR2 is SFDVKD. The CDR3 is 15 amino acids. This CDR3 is CATSDGTGIYNEQFF. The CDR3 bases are TGTGCCACCAGTGACGGAACAGGGATCTACAATGAGCAGTTCTTC.

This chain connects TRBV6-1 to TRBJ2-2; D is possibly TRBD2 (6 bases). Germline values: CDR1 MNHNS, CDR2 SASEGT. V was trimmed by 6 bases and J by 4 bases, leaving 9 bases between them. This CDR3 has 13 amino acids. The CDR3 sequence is CASRTGGTGELFF. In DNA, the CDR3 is TGTGCCAGCAGAACCGGGGGCACCGGGGAGCTGTTTTTT.

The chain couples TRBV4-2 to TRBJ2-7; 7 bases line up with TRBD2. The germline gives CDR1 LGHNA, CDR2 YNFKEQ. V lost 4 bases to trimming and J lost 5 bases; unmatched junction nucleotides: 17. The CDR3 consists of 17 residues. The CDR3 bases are TGTGCCAGCAGCCCGACCTACGGGGGGACCCGGGTGAACGAGCAGTACTTC. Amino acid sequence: CASSPTYGGTRVNEQYF.

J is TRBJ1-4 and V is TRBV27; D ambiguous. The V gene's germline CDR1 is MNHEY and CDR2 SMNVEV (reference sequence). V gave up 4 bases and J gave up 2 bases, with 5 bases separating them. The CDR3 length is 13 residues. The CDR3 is CASSSRTNEKLFF. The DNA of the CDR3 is TGTGCCAGCAGTTCCAGGACTAATGAAAAACTGTTTTTT.

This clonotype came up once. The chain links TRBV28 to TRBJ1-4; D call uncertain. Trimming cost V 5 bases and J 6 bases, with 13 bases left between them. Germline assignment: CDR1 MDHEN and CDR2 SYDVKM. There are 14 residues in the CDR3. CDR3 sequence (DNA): TGTGCCAGCAGTACCCCGACGCACTATGAAAAACTGTTTTTT. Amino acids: CASSTPTHYEKLFF.

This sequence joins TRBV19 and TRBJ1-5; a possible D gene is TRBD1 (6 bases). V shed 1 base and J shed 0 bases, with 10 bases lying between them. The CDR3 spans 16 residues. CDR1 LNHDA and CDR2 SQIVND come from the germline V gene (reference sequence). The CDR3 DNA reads TGTGCCAGTAGTATAGTCTCGGGACATAGCAATCAGCCCCAGCATTTT. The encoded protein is CASSIVSGHSNQPQHF. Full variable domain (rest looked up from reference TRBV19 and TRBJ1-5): DGGITQSPKYLFRKEGQNVTLSCEQNLNHDAMYWYRQDPGQGLRLIYYSQIVNDFQKGDIAEGYSVSREKKESFPLTVTSAQKNPTAFYLCASSIVSGHSNQPQHFGDGTRLSIL.

CDR3 residues: CASSDQAPRYSYNEQFF. The CDR3 DNA follows: TGTGCCAGCAGTGACCAGGCGCCGCGGTACTCCTACAATGAGCAGTTCTTC. V usage is TRBV6-1 and J usage is TRBJ2-1, with D uncertain. V lost 3 bases and J lost 0, with 15 bases in between. This CDR3 is 17 amino acids long. Per germline, CDR1 MNHNS and CDR2 SASEGT.

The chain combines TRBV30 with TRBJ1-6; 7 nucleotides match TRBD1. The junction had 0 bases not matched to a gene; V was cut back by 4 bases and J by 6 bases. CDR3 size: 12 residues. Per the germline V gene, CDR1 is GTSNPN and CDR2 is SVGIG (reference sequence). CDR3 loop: CAWNRGNSPLHF. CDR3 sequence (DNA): TGTGCCTGGAACAGGGGTAATTCACCCCTCCACTTT.

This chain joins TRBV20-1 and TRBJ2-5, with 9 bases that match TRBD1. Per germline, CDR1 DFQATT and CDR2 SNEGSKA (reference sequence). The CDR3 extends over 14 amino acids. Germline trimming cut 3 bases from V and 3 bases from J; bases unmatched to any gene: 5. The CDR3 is CSASGGTGKETQYF. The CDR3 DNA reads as TGCAGTGCTAGCGGAGGGACAGGGAAAGAGACCCAGTACTTC.

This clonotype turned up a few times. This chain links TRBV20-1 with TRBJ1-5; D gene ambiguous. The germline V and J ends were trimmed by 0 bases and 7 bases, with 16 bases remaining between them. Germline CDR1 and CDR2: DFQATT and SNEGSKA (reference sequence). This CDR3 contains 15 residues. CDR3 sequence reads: CSARDGGSQFQPQHF. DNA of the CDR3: TGCAGTGCTAGAGACGGAGGGAGTCAGTTCCAGCCCCAGCATTTT.

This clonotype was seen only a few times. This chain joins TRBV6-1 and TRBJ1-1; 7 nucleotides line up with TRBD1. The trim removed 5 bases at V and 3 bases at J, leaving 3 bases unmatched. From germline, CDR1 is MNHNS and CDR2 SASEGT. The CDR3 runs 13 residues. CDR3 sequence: CASSRTGDTEAFF. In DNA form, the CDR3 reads TGTGCCAGCAGTCGGACAGGTGACACTGAAGCTTTCTTT.

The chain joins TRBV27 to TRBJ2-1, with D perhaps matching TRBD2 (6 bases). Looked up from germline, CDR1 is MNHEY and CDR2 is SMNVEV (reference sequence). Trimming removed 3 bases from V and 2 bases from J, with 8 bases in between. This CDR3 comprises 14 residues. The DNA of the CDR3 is TGTGCCAGCAGTTTTCGCGGGACCTACAATGAGCAGTTCTTC. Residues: CASSFRGTYNEQFF.

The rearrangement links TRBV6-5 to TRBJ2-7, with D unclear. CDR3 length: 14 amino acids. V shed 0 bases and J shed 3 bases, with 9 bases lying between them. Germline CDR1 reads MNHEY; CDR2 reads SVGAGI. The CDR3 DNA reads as TGTGCCAGCAGTTACTCTTCTCCTAACTACGAGCAGTACTTC. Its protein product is CASSYSSPNYEQYF.

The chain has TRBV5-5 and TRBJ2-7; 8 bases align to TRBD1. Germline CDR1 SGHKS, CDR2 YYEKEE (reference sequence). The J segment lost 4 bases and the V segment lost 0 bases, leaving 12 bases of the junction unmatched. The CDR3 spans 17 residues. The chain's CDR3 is CASSLAPKAGGSYEQYF. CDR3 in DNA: TGTGCCAGCAGCTTGGCCCCTAAGGCAGGGGGCTCGTACGAGCAGTACTTC.

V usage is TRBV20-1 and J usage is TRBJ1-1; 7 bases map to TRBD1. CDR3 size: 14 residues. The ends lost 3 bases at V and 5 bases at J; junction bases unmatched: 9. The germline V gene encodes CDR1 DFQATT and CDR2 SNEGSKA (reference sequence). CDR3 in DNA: TGCAGTGCTAGCGACCCAGGGGGTAGGACTGAAGCTTTCTTT. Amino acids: CSASDPGGRTEAFF.

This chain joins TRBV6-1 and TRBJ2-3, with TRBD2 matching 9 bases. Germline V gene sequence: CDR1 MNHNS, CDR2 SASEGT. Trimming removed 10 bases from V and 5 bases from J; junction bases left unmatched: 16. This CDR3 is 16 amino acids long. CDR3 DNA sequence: TGTGCCACAGGAGGAATAGGAGGCGGGAGGGGAGATACGCAGTATTTT. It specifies CATGGIGGGRGDTQYF.

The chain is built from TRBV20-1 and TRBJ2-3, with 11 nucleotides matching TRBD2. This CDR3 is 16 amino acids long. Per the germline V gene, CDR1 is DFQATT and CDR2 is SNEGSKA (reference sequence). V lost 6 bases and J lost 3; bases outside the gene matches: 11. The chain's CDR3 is CSARGVAGGRTDTQYF. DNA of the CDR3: TGCAGTGCCCGGGGGGTAGCGGGAGGGAGGACAGATACGCAGTATTTT.

The CDR3 loop reads CSAINSGRAPYNEQFF. CDR3 bases: TGCAGTGCTATAAATAGCGGGAGGGCCCCCTACAATGAGCAGTTCTTC. This rearrangement joins TRBV20-1 to TRBJ2-1; TRBD2 matches 11 bases. This CDR3 is 16 amino acids long. CDR1 and CDR2 (germline): DFQATT, SNEGSKA (reference sequence). With V trimmed by 4 bases and J by 2 bases, 7 bases remained unmatched.

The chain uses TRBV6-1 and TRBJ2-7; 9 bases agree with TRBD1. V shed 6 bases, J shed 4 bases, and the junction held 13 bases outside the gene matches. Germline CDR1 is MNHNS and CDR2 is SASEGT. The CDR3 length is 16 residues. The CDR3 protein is CASSRIPGQGGYEQYF. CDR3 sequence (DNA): TGTGCCAGCAGCAGAATCCCGGGACAGGGTGGTTACGAGCAGTACTTC.

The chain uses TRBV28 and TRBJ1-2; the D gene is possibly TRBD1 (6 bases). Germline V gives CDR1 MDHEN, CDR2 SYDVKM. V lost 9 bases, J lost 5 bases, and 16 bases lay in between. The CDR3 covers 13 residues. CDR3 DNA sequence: TGTGCCAGTCTCCGGGGGCCCATTTATGGCTACACCTTC. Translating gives CASLRGPIYGYTF.